This T cell receptor (beta chain) was recovered during a study of Ad26.COV2.S vaccination and SARS-CoV-2 variants. Study as a whole: Administration of Ad26.COV2.S was intramuscular, either once or twice 56 days apart.

Findings and limits, study-wide: The analyses of TCR breadth and depth may have understated the size of total T cell responses. Vaccinees and placebo recipients showed similar non-spike TCR breadth.

Stated treatment: roughly 18 received Ad26.COV2.S at low or high dose, single or two shots; a few received placebo; per-sample allocation not given. All samples were drawn on day 63, counting from the first vaccine or placebo injection. The donor was a Boston adult aged 18-55 years. Sequencing used immunoSEQ multiplex PCR; TCRdb keeps in-frame clones, though not all of them. The data show 380,000 or so clones, 65% to 90% seen once. Comment on this clone: Antigen specificity is unknown.

Per germline, CDR1 MNHEY and CDR2 SMNVEV (reference sequence). The CDR3 totals 16 residues. V was pared by 2 bases and J by 2 bases, with 12 bases between. Sequences were derived from peripheral blood, sampled in a trial of Ad26.COV2.S vaccine versus placebo. The clonotype originates from a person aged 18 to 65 who received the Ad26.COV2.S COVID-19 vaccine or a placebo. The chain combines TRBV27 with TRBJ2-2, with a tentative D call TRBD1 (6 bases). The CDR3 protein is CASSLERDINTGELFF. DNA for the CDR3: TGTGCCAGCAGTTTAGAAAGGGACATTAACACCGGGGAGCTGTTTTTT.